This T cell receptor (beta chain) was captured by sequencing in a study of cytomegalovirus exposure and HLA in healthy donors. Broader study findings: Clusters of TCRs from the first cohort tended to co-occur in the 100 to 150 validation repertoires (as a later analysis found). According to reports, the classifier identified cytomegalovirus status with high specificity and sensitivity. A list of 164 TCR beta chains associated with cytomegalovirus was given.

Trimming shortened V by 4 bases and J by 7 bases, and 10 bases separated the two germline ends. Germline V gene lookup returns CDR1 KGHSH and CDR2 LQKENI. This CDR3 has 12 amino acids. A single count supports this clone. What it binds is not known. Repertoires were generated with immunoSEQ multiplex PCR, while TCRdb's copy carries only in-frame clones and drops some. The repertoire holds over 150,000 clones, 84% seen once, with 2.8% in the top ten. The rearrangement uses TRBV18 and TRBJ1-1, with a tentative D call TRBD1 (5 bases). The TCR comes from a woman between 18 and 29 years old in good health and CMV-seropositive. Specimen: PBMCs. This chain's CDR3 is CASSQGIDEAFF. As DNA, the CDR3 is TGTGCCAGCTCACAGGGGATAGATGAAGCTTTCTTT.